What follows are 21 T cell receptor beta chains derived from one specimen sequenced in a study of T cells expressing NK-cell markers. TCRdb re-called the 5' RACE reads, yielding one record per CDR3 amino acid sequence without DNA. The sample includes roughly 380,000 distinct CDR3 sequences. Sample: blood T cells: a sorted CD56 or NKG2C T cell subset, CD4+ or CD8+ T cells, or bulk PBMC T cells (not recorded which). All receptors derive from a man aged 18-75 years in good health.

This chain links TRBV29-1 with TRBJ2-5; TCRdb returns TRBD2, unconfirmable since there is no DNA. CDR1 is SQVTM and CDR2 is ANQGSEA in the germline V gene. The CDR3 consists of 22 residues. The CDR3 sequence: CSVRRRSGKLAGGLNRQETQYF.

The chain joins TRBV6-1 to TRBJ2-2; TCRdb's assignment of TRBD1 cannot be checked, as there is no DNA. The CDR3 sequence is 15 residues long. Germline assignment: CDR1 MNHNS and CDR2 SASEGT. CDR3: CASSLAGGYTGELFF.

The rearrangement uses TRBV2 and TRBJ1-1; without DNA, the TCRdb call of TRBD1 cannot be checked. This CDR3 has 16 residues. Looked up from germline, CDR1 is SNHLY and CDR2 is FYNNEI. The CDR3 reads CASSDVGAGAGTEAFF.

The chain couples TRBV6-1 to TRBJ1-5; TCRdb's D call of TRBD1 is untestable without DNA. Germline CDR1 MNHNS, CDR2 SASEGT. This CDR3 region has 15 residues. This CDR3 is CASSDQGGVGQPQHF.

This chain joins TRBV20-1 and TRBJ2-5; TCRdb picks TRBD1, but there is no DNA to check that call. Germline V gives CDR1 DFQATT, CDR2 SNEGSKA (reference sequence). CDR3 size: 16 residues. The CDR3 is CSARVPGQGAGETQYF.

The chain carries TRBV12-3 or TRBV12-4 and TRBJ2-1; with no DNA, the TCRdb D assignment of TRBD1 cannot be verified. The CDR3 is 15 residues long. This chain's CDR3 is CASSTGVSAYNEQFF.

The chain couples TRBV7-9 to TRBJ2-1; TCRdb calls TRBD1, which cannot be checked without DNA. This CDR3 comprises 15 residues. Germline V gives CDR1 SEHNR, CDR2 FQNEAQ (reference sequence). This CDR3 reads CASSPRDRDYNEQFF.

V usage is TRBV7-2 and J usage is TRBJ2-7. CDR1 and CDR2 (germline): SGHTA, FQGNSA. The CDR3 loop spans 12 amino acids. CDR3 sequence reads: CASSPISYEQYF.

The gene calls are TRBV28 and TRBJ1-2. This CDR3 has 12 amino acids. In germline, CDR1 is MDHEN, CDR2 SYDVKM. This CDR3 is CASSSGVYGYTF.

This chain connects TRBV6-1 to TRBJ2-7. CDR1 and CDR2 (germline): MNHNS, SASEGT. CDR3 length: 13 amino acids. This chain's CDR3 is CASSQSVIGEQYF.

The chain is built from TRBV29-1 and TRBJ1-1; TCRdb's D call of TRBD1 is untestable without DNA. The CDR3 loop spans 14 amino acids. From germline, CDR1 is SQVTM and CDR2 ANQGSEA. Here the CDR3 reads CSVEAETGLTEAFF.

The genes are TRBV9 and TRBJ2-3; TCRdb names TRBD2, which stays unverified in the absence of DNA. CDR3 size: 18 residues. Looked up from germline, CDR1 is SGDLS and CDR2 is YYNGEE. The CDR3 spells CASSALSGGAPSTDTQYF.

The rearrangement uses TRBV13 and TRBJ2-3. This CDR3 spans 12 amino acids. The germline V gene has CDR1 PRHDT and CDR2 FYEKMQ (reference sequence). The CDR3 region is CASRNRTDTQYF.

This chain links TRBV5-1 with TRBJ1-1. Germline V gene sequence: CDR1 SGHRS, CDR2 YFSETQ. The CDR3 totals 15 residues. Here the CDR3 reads CASSSTQQFEDEAFF. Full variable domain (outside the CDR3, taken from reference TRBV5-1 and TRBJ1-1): KAGVTQTPRYLIKTRGQQVTLSCSPISGHRSVSWYQQTPGQGLQFLFEYFSETQRNKGNFPGRFSGRQFSNSRSEMNVSTLELGDSALYLCASSSTQQFEDEAFFGQGTRLTVV.

The CDR3 loop reads CASSLEQGGNEKLFF. V usage is TRBV7-8 and J usage is TRBJ1-4; the D call of TRBD1 rests on TCRdb alone, since no DNA is present to check it. CDR1 and CDR2 from the germline V gene are SGHVS and FQNEAQ. CDR3 length: 15 amino acids. Supplemented by reference TRBV7-8 and TRBJ1-4, the full variable domain reads GAGVSQSPRYKVAKRGQDVALRCDPISGHVSLFWYQQALGQGPEFLTYFQNEAQLDKSGLPSDRFFAERPEGSVSTLKIQRTQQEDSAVYLCASSLEQGGNEKLFFGSGTQLSVL.

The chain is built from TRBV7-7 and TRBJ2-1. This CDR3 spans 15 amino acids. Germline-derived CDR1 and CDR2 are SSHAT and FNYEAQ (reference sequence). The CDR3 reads CASSVDRSSYNEQFF.

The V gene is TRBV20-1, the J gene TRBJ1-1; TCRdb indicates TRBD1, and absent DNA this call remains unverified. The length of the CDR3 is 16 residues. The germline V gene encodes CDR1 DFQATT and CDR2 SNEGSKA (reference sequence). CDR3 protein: CSAPFPGTGENTEAFF.

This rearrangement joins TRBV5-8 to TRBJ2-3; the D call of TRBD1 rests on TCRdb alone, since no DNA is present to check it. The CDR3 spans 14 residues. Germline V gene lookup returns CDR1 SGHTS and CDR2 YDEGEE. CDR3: CASRSAWGADTQYF.

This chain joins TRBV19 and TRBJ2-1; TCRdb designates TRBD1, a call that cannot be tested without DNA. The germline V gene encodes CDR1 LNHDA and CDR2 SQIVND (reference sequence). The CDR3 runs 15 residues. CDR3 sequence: CASSSGYSTYNEQFF.

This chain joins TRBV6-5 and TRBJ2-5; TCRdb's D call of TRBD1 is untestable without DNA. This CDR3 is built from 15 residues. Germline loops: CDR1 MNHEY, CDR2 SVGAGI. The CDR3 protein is CASSYSWGSTETQYF.

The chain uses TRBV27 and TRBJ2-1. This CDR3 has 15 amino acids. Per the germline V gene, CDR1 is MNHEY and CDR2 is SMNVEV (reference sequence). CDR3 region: CASSRIAVSYNEQFF.